The rows below give T cell receptor beta chains drawn from one sample of a study of control samples from healthy donors and cancer patients. The repertoire was sequenced with immunoSEQ multiplex PCR; TCRdb's copy has only in-frame clones and lacks some. Of some 130,000 clones in the sample, around 90% are singletons; the top ten hold around 5.1%. Sequencing used blood. The receptor source for this set is a man younger than 30 in good health. Each CDR3 is given with its conserved first and last residue. A D gene is named only where the DNA matches it firmly. A row's size may be missing; if present it is once, few, many or a size class.

size,D,J,V,DNA,CDR3
-,TRBD2,TRBJ2-3,TRBV7-9,TGTGCCAGCAGCCTCCGGGTAGCGGGGGCAGATACGCAGTATTTT,CASSLRVAGADTQYF
-,-,TRBJ1-3,TRBV18,TGTGCCAGCTCACCTCAGGCTGAAGGAAACACCATATATTTT,CASSPQAEGNTIYF
-,-,TRBJ1-5,TRBV6-1,TGTGCCAGCAGTGAACGGCTTACTAGCAATCAGCCCCAGCATTTT,CASSERLTSNQPQHF
-,-,TRBJ2-7,TRBV5-1,TGCGCCAGCAGCGCGGGGCCCTACTACGAGCAGTACTTC,CASSAGPYYEQYF
-,-,TRBJ2-1,TRBV11-2,TGTGCCAGCAGCTTAGGGGGACTTGCTGAGCAGTTCTTC,CASSLGGLAEQFF
once,-,TRBJ1-5,TRBV7-9,TGTGCCAGCAGCCTCGGACAGCCAAATCAGCCCCAGCATTTT,CASSLGQPNQPQHF
once,-,TRBJ2-6,TRBV7-6,TGTGCCAGCAGCTCCTCGGCACTAAGCTCTGGGGCCAACGTCCTGACTTTC,CASSSSALSSGANVLTF
-,-,TRBJ1-6,TRBV7-3,TGTGCCAGCAGCTTATACAGGGTTTCTGGTAATTCACCCCTCCACTTT,CASSLYRVSGNSPLHF
-,-,TRBJ1-2,TRBV3-1/TRBV3-2,TGTGCCAGCAGCCATTCGTACAGAAGTCTCGATCAGCATGGCTACACCTTC,CASSHSYRSLDQHGYTF
-,-,TRBJ2-7,TRBV23-1,TGCGCCAGCAGTCAATTAACAGGGAACCACGAGCAGTACTTC,CASSQLTGNHEQYF
few,-,TRBJ1-2,TRBV5-4,TGTGCCAGCAGCTTGGACAGAGGAGGCTACACCTTC,CASSLDRGGYTF
few,-,TRBJ2-7,TRBV18,TGTGCCAGCTCACCGGTAGCATACGACTACGAGCAGTACTTC,CASSPVAYDYEQYF
-,TRBD1,TRBJ1-6,TRBV19,TGTGCCAGCAGTGACACCCGGGGACAGGGGAATCCACCCCTCCACTTT,CASSDTRGQGNPPLHF
-,TRBD1,TRBJ1-1,TRBV6-1,TGTGCCAGCAGTGGAAGACAGGGGGCTAGTTTGAACACTGAAGCTTTCTTT,CASSGRQGASLNTEAFF
once,TRBD1,TRBJ2-3,TRBV27,TGTGCCATCCGATCCGGGACAGAGACAGATACGCAGTATTTT,CAIRSGTETDTQYF
-,-,TRBJ1-2,TRBV27,TGTGCCAGCAGCCCCCCACAGGCTTCAAAGGGCTACACCTTC,CASSPPQASKGYTF
-,-,TRBJ2-7,TRBV6-5,TGTGCCAGCAGTTACCTGTACGAGCAGTACTTC,CASSYLYEQYF
-,-,TRBJ2-5,TRBV5-4,TGTGCCAGCAGCTTGTGGCAGGGATGGGAGACCCAGTACTTC,CASSLWQGWETQYF
-,TRBD1,TRBJ2-3,TRBV4-2,TGTGCCAGCAGCCAAGCAGGGGGCCCAGATACGCAGTATTTT,CASSQAGGPDTQYF
-,-,TRBJ2-3,TRBV14,TGTGCCAGCAGTCCCGGGGTGCTAGATACGCAGTATTTT,CASSPGVLDTQYF
-,-,TRBJ1-1,TRBV19,TGTGCCAGTAGCAGGGTTTCCGGGACTGAAGCTTTCTTT,CASSRVSGTEAFF
-,-,TRBJ2-6,TRBV27,TGTGCCAGCAGTTTATACAGAGTCTCTGGGGCCAACGTCCTGACTTTC,CASSLYRVSGANVLTF
-,-,TRBJ2-7,TRBV2,TGTGCCAGCAGGTGGGGGACCCACACTTACGAGCAGTACTTC,CASRWGTHTYEQYF
-,-,TRBJ1-2,TRBV30,TGTGCCTGGAAGCCGGGCCCAGGCAGATCTGGCTACACCTTC,CAWKPGPGRSGYTF
-,TRBD2,TRBJ2-3,TRBV6-1,TGTGCCAGCAGTGGACCGGGGACTAGCGGGGTGAATACGCAGTATTTT,CASSGPGTSGVNTQYF
-,TRBD1,TRBJ1-1,TRBV6-6,TGTGCCAGCACCCAGGGGACAGGGGTTGAAGCTTTCTTT,CASTQGTGVEAFF
-,-,TRBJ2-5,TRBV6-5,TGTGCCAGCAGTTACTCTGGGGAACAAGAGACCCAGTACTTC,CASSYSGEQETQYF
-,TRBD1,TRBJ2-7,TRBV18,TGTGCCAGCTCACCGGGGACAGGGCCCTACGAGCAGTACTTC,CASSPGTGPYEQYF
-,TRBD2,TRBJ2-5,TRBV10-2,TGCGCCAGCTCCAGACTAGCGGGGGGACCGCAAGAGACCCAGTACTTC,CASSRLAGGPQETQYF
once,TRBD1,TRBJ1-2,TRBV6-5,TGTGCCAGCAGTCGGGACAGGACGGGTGGCTACACCTTC,CASSRDRTGGYTF
once,-,TRBJ1-3,TRBV2,TGTGCCAGCAGAGACCCCGGATTTTCTGGAAACACCATATATTTT,CASRDPGFSGNTIYF